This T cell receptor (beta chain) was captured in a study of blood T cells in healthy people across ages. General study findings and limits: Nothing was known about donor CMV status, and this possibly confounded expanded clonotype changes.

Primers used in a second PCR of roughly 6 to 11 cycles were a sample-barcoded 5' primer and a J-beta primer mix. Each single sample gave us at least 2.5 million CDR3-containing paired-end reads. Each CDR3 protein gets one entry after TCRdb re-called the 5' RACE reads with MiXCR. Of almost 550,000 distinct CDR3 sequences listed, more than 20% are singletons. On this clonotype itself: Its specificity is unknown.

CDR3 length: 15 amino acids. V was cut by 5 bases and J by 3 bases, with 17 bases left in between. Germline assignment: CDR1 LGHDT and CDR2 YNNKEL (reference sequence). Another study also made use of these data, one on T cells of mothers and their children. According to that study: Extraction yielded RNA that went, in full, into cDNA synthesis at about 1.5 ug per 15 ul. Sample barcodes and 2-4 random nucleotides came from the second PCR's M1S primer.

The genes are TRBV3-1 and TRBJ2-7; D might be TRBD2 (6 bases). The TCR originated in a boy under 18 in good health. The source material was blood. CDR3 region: CASSIFVGGNYEQYF. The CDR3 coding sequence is TGTGCCAGCAGCATTTTCGTCGGGGGTAACTACGAGCAGTACTTC.